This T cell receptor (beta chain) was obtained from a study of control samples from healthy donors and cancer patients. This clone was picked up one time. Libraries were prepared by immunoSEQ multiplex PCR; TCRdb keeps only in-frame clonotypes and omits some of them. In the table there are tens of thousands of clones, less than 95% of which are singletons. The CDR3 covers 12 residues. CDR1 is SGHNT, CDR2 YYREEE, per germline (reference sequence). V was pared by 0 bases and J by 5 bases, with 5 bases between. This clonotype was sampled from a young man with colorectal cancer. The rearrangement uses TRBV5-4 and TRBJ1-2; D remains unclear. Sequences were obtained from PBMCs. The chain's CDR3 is CASSLGFYGYTF. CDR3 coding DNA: TGTGCCAGCAGCTTGGGCTTTTATGGCTACACCTTC.